Following are 16 T cell receptor beta chains from one sample sequenced in a study of blood T cell repertoires in COVID-19. TCRdb's copy holds only in-frame clones and misses some; the assay was immunoSEQ multiplex PCR. The sample has more than 300,000 clones, around 89% seen once. Material for sequencing was peripheral blood. These receptors were collected from a man in his late teens or twenties who had recovered from COVID-19.

The chain combines TRBV19 with TRBJ1-6, with unresolved D. Germline V gene data show CDR1 as LNHDA and CDR2 as SQIVND (reference sequence). V was trimmed by 4 bases and J by 5 bases, leaving 9 bases between them. The CDR3 has 14 residues. CDR3 protein: CASSTTAHNSPLHF. The CDR3 coding sequence is TGTGCCAGTAGTACAACAGCCCATAATTCACCCCTCCACTTT.

This rearrangement joins TRBV10-2 to TRBJ2-1; a weak D match, TRBD1 (5 bases). The CDR3 is made up of 16 amino acids. Trimming took 10 bases from V and 7 from J, leaving 26 bases between them. Germline V gene lookup returns CDR1 WSHSY and CDR2 SAAADI. This chain's CDR3 is CATKTGTGGSFNEQFF. The CDR3, as DNA: TGCGCCACCAAAACAGGAACCGGTGGATCCTTTAATGAGCAGTTCTTC.

The chain combines TRBV12-3 or TRBV12-4 with TRBJ2-1, with D perhaps TRBD2 (6 bases). V dropped 6 bases and J dropped 10 bases, with 13 bases sitting between them. CDR3 size: 12 residues. The CDR3 coding sequence is TGTGCCAGCAGAATTACCCTAGCGGAGCAGTTCTTC. Its translation: CASRITLAEQFF.

This clone was detected only a few times. Other nucleotide sequences from this sample produce the same CDR3. CDR3 region: CASSYSRYEQYF. DNA for the CDR3: TGTGCCAGCAGTTACTCCAGGTACGAGCAGTACTTC. The chain uses TRBV6-6 and TRBJ2-7, with D unclear. The CDR3 sequence is 12 residues long. The V and J ends lost 0 bases and 4 bases respectively, with 4 bases between them. Per the germline V gene, CDR1 is MNHNY and CDR2 is SVGAGI (reference sequence).

The chain couples TRBV6-5 to TRBJ1-6; 7 bases align to TRBD1. The CDR3 totals 15 residues. Losses at the gene ends were 2 bases for V and 3 bases for J; bases not matched to a gene: 1. Germline assignment: CDR1 MNHEY and CDR2 SVGAGI. The CDR3 DNA sequence: TGTGCCAGCAGTTACGGGACAGTCTATAATTCACCCCTCCACTTT. It specifies CASSYGTVYNSPLHF.

V usage is TRBV4-1 and J usage is TRBJ1-1; 7 bases map to TRBD1. CDR1 MGHRA and CDR2 YSYEKL come from the germline V gene. V lost 0 bases to trimming and J lost 2 bases; unmatched junction nucleotides: 0. The length of the CDR3 is 14 residues. The CDR3: CASSQEGGNTEAFF. CDR3 DNA: TGCGCCAGCAGCCAAGAAGGGGGCAACACTGAAGCTTTCTTT.

The gene calls are TRBV11-2 and TRBJ1-4; the D is unclear. Germline CDR1 SGHAT, CDR2 FQNNGV. V gave up 0 bases and J gave up 7 bases, with 3 bases separating them. The CDR3 contains 12 residues. The CDR3 loop is CASSLESEKLFF. CDR3 DNA sequence: TGTGCCAGCAGCTTAGAGAGTGAAAAACTGTTTTTT. Complete variable domain (other parts from reference TRBV11-2 and TRBJ1-4): EAGVAQSPRYKIIEKRQSVAFWCNPISGHATLYWYQQILGQGPKLLIQFQNNGVVDDSQLPKDRFSAERLKGVDSTLKIQPAKLEDSAVYLCASSLESEKLFFGSGTQLSVL.

The V gene is TRBV6-5, the J gene TRBJ1-6; D unclear. Germline CDR1 is MNHEY and CDR2 is SVGAGI. V lost 2 bases to trimming and J lost 7 bases, with 9 bases between them. CDR3 length: 14 amino acids. Written as DNA, the CDR3 is TGTGCCAGCAGTTACACTGGACTGAATTCACCCCTCCACTTT. Amino acid sequence: CASSYTGLNSPLHF.

In DNA, the CDR3 is TGCGCCAGCAGCCCCCTAGGTGGCAGGGTAAGCGAGCAGTACTTC. It encodes CASSPLGGRVSEQYF. The V call is TRBV4-1, the J call TRBJ2-7; D may be TRBD1 (5 bases). V was pared by 4 bases and J by 6 bases, with 19 bases between. CDR1 is MGHRA, CDR2 YSYEKL, per germline. The CDR3 is 15 residues long.

V is TRBV11-2 and J is TRBJ2-7; 11 positions match TRBD2. The J segment lost 3 bases and the V segment lost 5 bases, leaving 9 bases of the junction unmatched. Germline CDR1 SGHAT, CDR2 FQNNGV. The CDR3 sequence is 16 residues long. This chain's CDR3 is CASSPGLAAYGYEQYF. CDR3 DNA: TGTGCCAGCAGCCCGGGACTAGCGGCTTATGGCTACGAGCAGTACTTC.

This chain links TRBV5-1 with TRBJ1-2; TRBD1 matches 9 bases. The trim removed 4 bases at V and 7 bases at J, leaving 5 bases unmatched. The CDR3 loop spans 13 amino acids. Per the germline V gene, CDR1 is SGHRS and CDR2 is YFSETQ. The CDR3 DNA reads TGCGCCAGCAGCCCGGGACAGGGCACTGGCTACACCTTC. Translation: CASSPGQGTGYTF. Together with reference TRBV5-1 and TRBJ1-2, the CDR3 gives the full variable domain: KAGVTQTPRYLIKTRGQQVTLSCSPISGHRSVSWYQQTPGQGLQFLFEYFSETQRNKGNFPGRFSGRQFSNSRSEMNVSTLELGDSALYLCASSPGQGTGYTFGSGTRLTVV.

The chain joins TRBV4-2 to TRBJ1-6, with no clear D. V shed 1 base and J shed 7 bases, with 5 bases lying between them. CDR1 is LGHNA, CDR2 YNFKEQ, per germline. The CDR3 runs 13 residues. The CDR3 here is CASSQGRNSPLHF. The CDR3 bases are TGTGCCAGCAGCCAAGGCAGAAATTCACCCCTCCACTTT.

This sequence joins TRBV4-2 and TRBJ1-2; D is possibly TRBD1 (5 bases). This CDR3 contains 16 residues. The ends were cut back, 0 bases at V and 0 bases at J, with 11 bases in the middle. CDR1 is LGHNA and CDR2 is YNFKEQ in the germline V gene. The CDR3 loop reads CASSQDNGGTNYGYTF. CDR3 DNA sequence: TGTGCCAGCAGCCAAGATAACGGGGGGACTAACTATGGCTACACCTTC.

The rearrangement uses TRBV30 and TRBJ2-5, with a possible D match to TRBD1 (5 bases). Germline loops: CDR1 GTSNPN, CDR2 SVGIG (reference sequence). This CDR3 is 12 amino acids long. Deletions cut 2 bases from V and 13 bases from J, with 17 bases between. Here the CDR3 reads CAWSHRSAPRYF. CDR3 DNA: TGTGCCTGGAGTCACAGGAGCGCCCCAAGGTACTTC.

The rearrangement links TRBV14 to TRBJ1-1, with 9 bases that match TRBD1. Trimming cost V 4 bases and J 1 base; bases outside gene matches: 4. The CDR3 covers 15 residues. Germline lookup yields CDR1 SGHDN and CDR2 FVKESK. CDR3 amino acids: CASSRLTGGNTEAFF. The CDR3 DNA reads as TGTGCCAGCAGCCGTTTGACAGGGGGGAACACTGAAGCTTTCTTT.

The chain combines TRBV10-3 with TRBJ2-3, with D possibly being TRBD2 (6 bases). This CDR3 has 14 amino acids. CDR1 is ENHRY, CDR2 SYGVKD, per germline. V was cut by 3 bases and J by 7 bases, with 14 bases left in between. The CDR3 spells CAISEVGTLNTQYF. CDR3 DNA: TGTGCCATCAGTGAAGTCGGGACTCTGAATACGCAGTATTTT.